Presented here are 25 T cell receptor beta chains from one specimen sequenced in a study of response to subunit inactivated influenza vaccine. TCRdb called the RT-PCR reads again in MiXCR, with one record for every CDR3 protein. The sample consists of approximately 300,000 distinct CDR3 sequences, about 20% of them appearing once. This sample comprised PBMCs from blood, obtained less than 22 months after vaccination. Receptor source: a man in his fifties or sixties who received an inactivated influenza vaccine.

This chain connects TRBV28 to TRBJ2-7; 10 nucleotides agree with TRBD2. CDR1 is MDHEN, CDR2 SYDVKM, per germline. V shed 3 bases, J shed 0 bases, and the junction held 5 bases outside the gene matches. This CDR3 comprises 16 residues. The CDR3 region has the DNA TGTGCCAGCAGTTTCCTACTAGCGGGGCACTCCTACGAGCAGTACTTC. Its protein is CASSFLLAGHSYEQYF.

This chain links TRBV11-2 with TRBJ2-7; the match to TRBD1 covers 9 bases. The CDR3 is made up of 15 amino acids. J lost 3 bases, V lost 4 bases, and 7 bases had no gene match. The germline gives CDR1 SGHAT, CDR2 FQNNGV. This chain's CDR3 is CASSYGTGIFYEQYF. CDR3 nucleotides: TGTGCCAGCAGCTATGGGACAGGGATTTTCTACGAGCAGTACTTC.

V usage is TRBV20-1 and J usage is TRBJ2-1; a possible D gene is TRBD2 (6 bases). The CDR3 runs to 16 residues. Germline CDR1 reads DFQATT; CDR2 reads SNEGSKA (reference sequence). V was trimmed by 0 bases and J by 2 bases, leaving 14 bases between them. DNA of the CDR3: TGCAGTGCTAGAGATCCGCGTCGGGAGCCCTACAATGAGCAGTTCTTC. Translated, it gives CSARDPRREPYNEQFF.

At least ten counts were recorded for this clonotype. The chain carries TRBV12-3 or TRBV12-4 and TRBJ1-2; 7 bases agree with TRBD1. J lost 8 bases, V lost 3 bases, and 12 bases had no gene match. CDR3 length: 15 residues. The CDR3 sequence is CASSFSHGQAEGYTF. DNA for the CDR3: TGTGCCAGCAGTTTTTCCCATGGACAGGCGGAGGGCTACACCTTC.

This clonotype was seen a handful of times. J is TRBJ1-4 and V is TRBV4-3, with D uncertain. Germline V gene sequence: CDR1 LGHNA, CDR2 YSLEER. V dropped 1 base and J dropped 3 bases, with 6 bases sitting between them. The CDR3 spans 14 residues. This CDR3 reads CASSQGSANEKLFF. The CDR3 DNA follows: TGCGCCAGCAGCCAAGGGTCAGCTAATGAAAAACTGTTTTTT.

This clonotype was seen many times. The rearrangement uses TRBV24-1 and TRBJ2-1; D gene ambiguous. Germline-derived CDR1 and CDR2 are KGHDR and SFDVKD. V was shortened by 1 base and J by 4 bases, with 1 base between the two germline ends. CDR3 length: 12 amino acids. CDR3 DNA: TGTGCCACCAGTGATTTTTACAATGAGCAGTTCTTC. This translates into CATSDFYNEQFF.

This clonotype was counted ten times or more. The chain has TRBV9 and TRBJ1-3; D is unresolved. CDR1 is SGDLS, CDR2 YYNGEE, per germline. V shed 2 bases and J shed 4 bases, with 7 bases lying between them. CDR3 size: 13 residues. This chain's CDR3 is CASSVPGGNTIYF. The CDR3 coding sequence is TGTGCCAGCAGCGTCCCTGGAGGAAACACCATATATTTT.

V is TRBV7-9 and J is TRBJ2-2, with 7 bases lining up with TRBD2. The CDR3 has 17 amino acids. Germline V lookup: CDR1 SEHNR, CDR2 FQNEAQ (reference sequence). V trimming: 4 bases; J trimming: 9 bases; junction bases outside the gene matches: 17. The CDR3 coding sequence is TGTGCCAGCAGCTCCCGACTAGCCCTCGATTTTGGCTGGGAGCTGTTTTTT. Residues: CASSSRLALDFGWELFF.

The rearrangement uses TRBV5-1 and TRBJ2-7; TRBD2 might be the D (5 bases). Germline V gene sequence: CDR1 SGHRS, CDR2 YFSETQ. Deletions cut 1 base from V and 0 bases from J, with 17 bases between. The CDR3 has 17 amino acids. The CDR3 DNA follows: TGCGCCAGCAGCTTGACCTTCTACCCGGGGTACTCCTACGAGCAGTACTTC. The encoded protein is CASSLTFYPGYSYEQYF.

This clonotype was found many times. J is TRBJ1-1 and V is TRBV7-9; D remains ambiguous. The CDR3 is 13 amino acids. In germline, CDR1 is SEHNR, CDR2 FQNEAQ (reference sequence). Trimming removed 2 bases at V and 2 bases at J, with 6 bases between. CDR3 sequence (DNA): TGTGCCAGCAGCTTACAAAGAAACACTGAAGCTTTCTTT. Translation: CASSLQRNTEAFF.

Only a few counts were recorded for this clonotype. The DNA of the CDR3 is TGTGCCAGCAGTCCCTGGACTAGCGACTCCTACAATGAGCAGTTCTTC. It encodes CASSPWTSDSYNEQFF. The chain links TRBV12-3 or TRBV12-4 to TRBJ2-1, with TRBD2 matching 9 bases. V shed 5 bases, J shed 0 bases, and the junction held 5 bases outside the gene matches. The CDR3 totals 16 residues.

The chain carries TRBV27 and TRBJ1-2; D is unresolved. This CDR3 contains 13 residues. V was pared by 2 bases and J by 2 bases, with 6 bases between. The germline gives CDR1 MNHEY, CDR2 SMNVEV (reference sequence). CDR3 protein: CASSLKDNYGYTF. The CDR3 DNA is TGTGCCAGCAGTTTAAAGGACAACTATGGCTACACCTTC.

This clonotype was observed a few times. The chain employs TRBV4-3 and TRBJ1-3, with D unresolved. The CDR3 is 16 residues long. Germline V gene sequence: CDR1 LGHNA, CDR2 YSLEER. The V end was cut by 0 bases, the J end by 2 bases, with 11 bases between. CDR3 residues: CASSQDWRQAGNTIYF. DNA of the CDR3: TGCGCCAGCAGCCAAGATTGGCGCCAAGCTGGAAACACCATATATTTT.

This clonotype was counted many times. The chain uses TRBV20-1 and TRBJ1-1; D is uncertain. V shed 3 bases and J shed 2 bases, with 10 bases lying between them. CDR3 length: 13 amino acids. CDR1 and CDR2 from the germline V gene are DFQATT and SNEGSKA (reference sequence). CDR3 coding DNA: TGCAGTGCTAGGAATCCGGCAAACACTGAAGCTTTCTTT. Encoded protein: CSARNPANTEAFF.

J is TRBJ1-1 and V is TRBV4-1; TRBD1 might be the D (5 bases). The V end was cut by 4 bases, the J end by 7 bases, with 19 bases between. CDR1 and CDR2 from the germline V gene are MGHRA and YSYEKL. This CDR3 region has 15 residues. In DNA form, the CDR3 reads TGCGCCAGCAGCCGCGGGACGGACTCGGCGTTTGAAGCTTTCTTT. The encoded protein is CASSRGTDSAFEAFF.

J is TRBJ2-5 and V is TRBV5-1; TRBD2 aligns across 7 bases. The V segment lost 0 bases and the J segment 5 bases; nucleotides outside the gene matches: 7. Germline V gene data show CDR1 as SGHRS and CDR2 as YFSETQ. This CDR3 is built from 15 residues. Written as DNA, the CDR3 is TGCGCCAGCAGCTTGGGCAACGGGAGGACGGAGACCCAGTACTTC. Residues: CASSLGNGRTETQYF.

This clonotype was detected a few times. V and J are TRBV20-1 and TRBJ2-5; D possibly corresponds to TRBD2 (6 bases). CDR1 DFQATT and CDR2 SNEGSKA come from the germline V gene (reference sequence). V lost 5 bases and J 2 bases, leaving 12 bases between the germline ends. This CDR3 has 13 amino acids. CDR3 residues: CSAVEGSQETQYF. CDR3 sequence (DNA): TGCAGTGCTGTGGAGGGGTCACAAGAGACCCAGTACTTC.

This clonotype has only a few counts. This chain connects TRBV20-1 to TRBJ2-7, with D maybe TRBD1 (6 bases). This CDR3 has 14 amino acids. The V gene's germline CDR1 is DFQATT and CDR2 SNEGSKA (reference sequence). Trimming took 4 bases from V and 0 from J, leaving 13 bases between them. Here the CDR3 reads CSANEQGISYEQYF. The CDR3 DNA reads TGCAGTGCTAACGAGCAGGGGATCTCCTACGAGCAGTACTTC.

This clonotype turned up a few times. The rearrangement uses TRBV5-6 and TRBJ1-1; D gene ambiguous. From germline, CDR1 is SGHDT and CDR2 YYEEEE. Between the trimmed V and J ends, which lost 4 bases and 1 base, there was a span of 8 bases. The CDR3 is made up of 13 amino acids. For the CDR3, the DNA is TGTGCCAGCAGCCTTGACAAGAACACTGAAGCTTTCTTT. This sequence encodes CASSLDKNTEAFF.

The CDR3: CASSRQGASTNEKLFF. In nucleotides, the CDR3 is TGTGCCAGCAGCCGACAGGGGGCGTCAACTAATGAAAAACTGTTTTTT. This rearrangement joins TRBV12-3 or TRBV12-4 to TRBJ1-4, with 10 bases matching TRBD1. V trimming: 6 bases; J trimming: 0 bases; junction bases outside the gene matches: 4. The CDR3 consists of 16 residues.

This clonotype was counted at least ten times. This sequence joins TRBV5-1 and TRBJ1-4; D is uncertain. V was cut by 6 bases and J by 6 bases, with 15 bases left in between. Germline V gene data show CDR1 as SGHRS and CDR2 as YFSETQ. This CDR3 contains 14 residues. The CDR3 is CASTTGAGYEKLFF. Here the CDR3 DNA reads TGCGCCAGCACAACTGGAGCGGGGTATGAAAAACTGTTTTTT.

The V gene is TRBV21-1, the J gene TRBJ2-7; TRBD2 reflects the table's D call only, with no check against the DNA. TRBV21-1 is marked as a pseudogene. This CDR3 has 16 amino acids. CDR3 bases: TGTGCCAGCAGCTTGCCGGGACTAGCGTGGCCCAACGAGCAGTACTTC. Amino acids: CASSLPGLAWPNEQYF.

The chain couples TRBV9 to TRBJ2-1; possibly TRBD2 for D (6 bases). This CDR3 spans 16 amino acids. Trimming shortened V by 0 bases and J by 2 bases, and 12 bases separated the two germline ends. Germline V CDR1 and CDR2: SGDLS, YYNGEE. The CDR3 is CASSVAASEAYNEQFF. CDR3 nucleotide sequence: TGTGCCAGCAGCGTAGCAGCTAGCGAAGCCTACAATGAGCAGTTCTTC.

This clonotype came up a few times. This rearrangement joins TRBV11-2 to TRBJ2-2; D is perhaps TRBD2 (6 bases). Trimming removed 6 bases from V and 6 bases from J, with 17 bases in between. Looked up from germline, CDR1 is SGHAT and CDR2 is FQNNGV. This CDR3 has 15 residues. CDR3 nucleotides: TGTGCCAGCAGTTACGTGCGGGATCGACCCGGGGAGCTGTTTTTT. This encodes CASSYVRDRPGELFF.

The rearrangement links TRBV9 to TRBJ2-3; no clear D. CDR1 and CDR2 (germline): SGDLS, YYNGEE. This CDR3 is built from 14 residues. Trimming pared 0 bases from V and 0 bases from J, leaving 5 bases between. CDR3 sequence: CASSVEGSTDTQYF. The CDR3 region has the DNA TGTGCCAGCAGCGTAGAGGGCAGCACAGATACGCAGTATTTT.